This T cell receptor (beta chain) was sequenced for a study of blood T cell repertoires in COVID-19. On the study more broadly: The cDNA or gDNA used as material had been derived from T cells, B-cell-depleted T cells, or PBMCs.

CDR1 LNHDA and CDR2 SQIVND come from the germline V gene (reference sequence). CDR3 length: 13 residues. V shed 3 bases and J 3 bases; nucleotides not matched to a gene: 2. Sequenced by immunoSEQ multiplex PCR; TCRdb stores in-frame clones only, minus some. This table has more than 300,000 clones, roughly 89% appearing once. This TCR came from a woman in her twenties or thirties who had recovered from COVID-19. The rearrangement uses TRBV19 and TRBJ2-7; TRBD1 agrees at 7 bases. Input material: PBMCs or T cells enriched from blood (not recorded which). The CDR3 nucleotides read TGTGCCAGTAGTATGGACAGGAACTACGAGCAGTACTTC. Translating it yields CASSMDRNYEQYF. Variable domain in full (rest from reference TRBV19 and TRBJ2-7): DGGITQSPKYLFRKEGQNVTLSCEQNLNHDAMYWYRQDPGQGLRLIYYSQIVNDFQKGDIAEGYSVSREKKESFPLTVTSAQKNPTAFYLCASSMDRNYEQYFGPGTRLTVT.